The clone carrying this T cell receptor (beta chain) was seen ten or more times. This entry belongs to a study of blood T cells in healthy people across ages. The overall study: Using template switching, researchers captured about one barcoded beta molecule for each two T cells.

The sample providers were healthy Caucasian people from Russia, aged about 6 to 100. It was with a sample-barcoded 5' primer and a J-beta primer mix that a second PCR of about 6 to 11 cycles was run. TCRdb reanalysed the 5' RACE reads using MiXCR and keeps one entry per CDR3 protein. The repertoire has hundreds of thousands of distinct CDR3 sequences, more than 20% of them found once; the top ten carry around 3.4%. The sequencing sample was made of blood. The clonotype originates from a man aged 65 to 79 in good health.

CDR3 amino acids: CASSQDRASGSYTQYF. The CDR3 bases are TGTGCCAGCAGCCAAGATCGGGCAAGCGGGAGTTATACGCAGTATTTT. The chain is built from TRBV4-2 and TRBJ2-3, with TRBD2 matching 8 bases. The CDR3 is made up of 16 amino acids. Germline V gene sequence: CDR1 LGHNA, CDR2 YNFKEQ. The junction had 9 bases not matched to a gene; V was cut back by 0 bases and J by 7 bases.